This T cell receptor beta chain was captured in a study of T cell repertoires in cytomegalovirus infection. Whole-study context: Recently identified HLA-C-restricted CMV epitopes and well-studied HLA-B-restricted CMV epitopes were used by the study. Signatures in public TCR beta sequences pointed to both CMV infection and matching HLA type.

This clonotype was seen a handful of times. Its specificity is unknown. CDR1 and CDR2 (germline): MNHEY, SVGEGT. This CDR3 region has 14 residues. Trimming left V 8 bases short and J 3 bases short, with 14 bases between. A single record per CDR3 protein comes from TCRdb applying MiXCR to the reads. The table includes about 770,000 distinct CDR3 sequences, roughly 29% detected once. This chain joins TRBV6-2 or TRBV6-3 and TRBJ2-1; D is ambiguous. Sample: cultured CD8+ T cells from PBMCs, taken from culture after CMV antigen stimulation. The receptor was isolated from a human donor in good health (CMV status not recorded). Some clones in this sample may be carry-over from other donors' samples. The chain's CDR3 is CASQRFFDYNEQFF. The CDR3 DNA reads TGTGCCAGCCAGAGGTTCTTTGACTACAATGAGCAGTTCTTC.